Following are 13 T cell receptor beta chains from one sample sequenced in a study of cytomegalovirus exposure and HLA in healthy donors. In the PCR, 60 Vbeta and 13 Jbeta primers were used. The data were produced by immunoSEQ multiplex PCR, yet TCRdb's version contains in-frame clones alone and is incomplete. The table includes 70,000 to 85,000 clones, 70% to 80% detected once. The sequenced sample was PBMCs. Every receptor here comes from a man in his forties in good health and CMV-seropositive.

The chain carries TRBV18 and TRBJ2-1, with 9 bases identical to TRBD1. Trimming took 3 bases from V and 7 from J; bases not matched to a gene: 10. CDR1 is KGHSH, CDR2 LQKENI, per germline. The CDR3 is 16 residues long. The CDR3 bases are TGTGCCAGCTCACCTCCCGGGACAGGGAAAAAGAATGAGCAGTTCTTC. Protein product: CASSPPGTGKKNEQFF.

This chain's CDR3 is CASSRQGPLSSGANVLTF. The CDR3 coding sequence is TGTGCCAGCAGCCGGCAGGGCCCTCTCAGCTCTGGGGCCAACGTCCTGACTTTC. This chain uses TRBV7-2 with TRBJ2-6, with D possibly TRBD1 on 5 matching bases. Germline lookup yields CDR1 SGHTA and CDR2 FQGNSA. This CDR3 contains 18 residues. V lost 5 bases and J lost 0, with 17 bases in between.

The genes are TRBV9 and TRBJ2-2; 8 nucleotides match TRBD2. The V and J ends lost 0 bases and 5 bases, in that order; junction bases with no gene match: 6. The CDR3 runs to 16 residues. In germline, CDR1 is SGDLS, CDR2 YYNGEE. Written as DNA, the CDR3 is TGTGCCAGCAGCGTAGCCCCAGCGGGAGTTACCGGGGAGCTGTTTTTT. Amino acids: CASSVAPAGVTGELFF.

This chain links TRBV14 with TRBJ2-7; possibly TRBD2 for D (6 bases). This CDR3 has 11 amino acids. The ends were cut back, 4 bases at V and 6 bases at J, with 7 bases in the middle. Germline V gene lookup returns CDR1 SGHDN and CDR2 FVKESK. The DNA of the CDR3 is TGTGCCAGCAGCCCCGGGGGCGAGCAGTACTTC. Amino acid sequence: CASSPGGEQYF. The whole variable domain, filled in from reference TRBV14 and TRBJ2-7, reads EAGVTQFPSHSVIEKGQTVTLRCDPISGHDNLYWYRRVMGKEIKFLLHFVKESKQDESGMPNNRFLAERTGGTYSTLKVQPAELEDSGVYFCASSPGGEQYFGPGTRLTVT.

V and J are TRBV5-1 and TRBJ2-2, with a tentative D call TRBD2 (6 bases). The germline V and J ends were trimmed by 5 bases and 7 bases, with 6 bases remaining between them. Germline CDR1 SGHRS, CDR2 YFSETQ. This CDR3 spans 11 amino acids. The CDR3 DNA is TGCGCCAGCAGGGAGGGCGGGGAGCTGTTTTTT. Its protein is CASREGGELFF. The entire variable domain, with the rest obtained from reference TRBV5-1 and TRBJ2-2, is as follows: KAGVTQTPRYLIKTRGQQVTLSCSPISGHRSVSWYQQTPGQGLQFLFEYFSETQRNKGNFPGRFSGRQFSNSRSEMNVSTLELGDSALYLCASREGGELFFGEGSRLTVL.

The chain uses TRBV4-3 and TRBJ1-2; D not certain. From germline, CDR1 is LGHNA and CDR2 YSLEER. V lost 0 bases and J 8 bases, leaving 16 bases between the germline ends. The CDR3 extends over 15 amino acids. In nucleotides, the CDR3 is TGCGCCAGCAGCCAAGATGTCAGCGCGACTGTAGGCTACACCTTC. It is translated as CASSQDVSATVGYTF.

V gene TRBV10-3 combines with J gene TRBJ2-2; 13 bases line up with TRBD2. The junction had 20 bases not matched to a gene; V was cut back by 6 bases and J by 7 bases. The CDR3 totals 20 residues. The germline V gene encodes CDR1 ENHRY and CDR2 SYGVKD. CDR3 in DNA: TGTGCCATCAGCCCACGTCGACTAGCGGGAGGTATAGCGGGGCGCGGGGAGCTGTTTTTT. Translating it yields CAISPRRLAGGIAGRGELFF.

V and J are TRBV29-1 and TRBJ2-3; 11 nucleotides agree with TRBD2. The trim removed 8 bases at V and 5 bases at J, leaving 9 bases unmatched. Germline CDR1 and CDR2: SQVTM and ANQGSEA. This CDR3 contains 14 residues. CDR3 sequence reads: CSLGLAGGRDTQYF. The CDR3 DNA follows: TGCAGCCTGGGGCTAGCGGGAGGTAGAGATACGCAGTATTTT.

This rearrangement joins TRBV4-3 to TRBJ1-1; 10 nucleotides line up with TRBD1. The CDR3 runs 15 residues. V shed 1 base, J shed 3 bases, and the junction held 2 bases outside the gene matches. Germline-derived CDR1 and CDR2 are LGHNA and YSLEER. CDR3 sequence: CASSQGGTGDTEAFF. CDR3 DNA sequence: TGCGCCAGCAGCCAAGGCGGGACAGGGGACACTGAAGCTTTCTTT.

J is TRBJ2-7 and V is TRBV4-1; no clear D gene. CDR1 and CDR2 (germline): MGHRA, YSYEKL. The CDR3 runs to 14 residues. Trimming took off 4 bases at V and 1 base at J, with 11 bases between the two ends. The CDR3, as DNA: TGCGCCAGCAGCCGAAAAACAGAGTCCTACGAGCAGTACTTC. Its translation: CASSRKTESYEQYF.

This chain links TRBV5-1 with TRBJ1-2; 8 nucleotides align to TRBD1. Trimming removed 3 bases from V and 6 bases from J; junction bases left unmatched: 7. Germline V gene lookup returns CDR1 SGHRS and CDR2 YFSETQ. The CDR3 totals 14 residues. The CDR3 region has the DNA TGCGCCAGCAGCTCAGGACAGGGTTCCGATGGCTACACCTTC. Translating it yields CASSSGQGSDGYTF.

CDR3 residues: CASSLFRGNTIYF. CDR3 nucleotides: TGTGCCAGCAGCCTCTTCAGGGGAAACACCATATATTTT. The chain combines TRBV6-5 with TRBJ1-3; D ambiguous. Trimming shortened V by 6 bases and J by 4 bases, and 10 bases separated the two germline ends. This CDR3 is built from 13 residues. The V gene's germline CDR1 is MNHEY and CDR2 SVGAGI.

The genes are TRBV10-3 and TRBJ1-1; tentative D call: TRBD1 (5 bases). The V gene's germline CDR1 is ENHRY and CDR2 SYGVKD. V lost 2 bases, J lost 2 bases, and 9 bases lay in between. This CDR3 has 14 residues. CDR3 nucleotide sequence: TGTGCCATCAGTGAGGGACAACCCAACACTGAAGCTTTCTTT. This codes for CAISEGQPNTEAFF.